The 30 T cell receptor beta chains in this list originate from one sample, sequenced in a study of blood T cell repertoires in COVID-19. Using immunoSEQ multiplex PCR, the repertoire was profiled, and TCRdb retains in-frame clones only, with some absent. The sample carries 200,000 to 250,000 clones, 82% recorded once. The sample was PBMCs or T cells enriched from blood (not recorded which). The receptors come from a woman aged 55-70 years who had recovered from COVID-19.

This clone has only one observation. The CDR3 reads CASSFFGTGAYGYTF. The CDR3 region has the DNA TGTGCCAGCAGTTTTTTCGGGACAGGGGCCTATGGCTACACCTTC. The gene calls are TRBV6-5 and TRBJ1-2, with 10 bases that match TRBD1. Germline V gene lookup returns CDR1 MNHEY and CDR2 SVGAGI. The CDR3 is made up of 15 amino acids. The J segment lost 4 bases and the V segment lost 4 bases, leaving 6 bases of the junction unmatched.

V gene TRBV5-1 combines with J gene TRBJ2-5, with 7 bases fitting TRBD2. V trimming: 7 bases; J trimming: 1 base; junction bases outside the gene matches: 10. This CDR3 is 15 amino acids long. Germline values: CDR1 SGHRS, CDR2 YFSETQ. The CDR3 reads CASSSTGTTQETQYF. The CDR3 DNA reads as TGCGCCAGCTCCTCAACCGGGACTACCCAAGAGACCCAGTACTTC.

V usage is TRBV7-9 and J usage is TRBJ1-3; 7 bases are a match to TRBD1. The CDR3 runs to 15 residues. V dropped 4 bases and J dropped 2; count of bases not matched to a gene: 5. Germline V gene sequence: CDR1 SEHNR, CDR2 FQNEAQ (reference sequence). CDR3 nucleotide sequence: TGTGCCAGCAGCTCCTTTGGACAGGCTGGAAACACCATATATTTT. It yields the protein CASSSFGQAGNTIYF.

The chain is built from TRBV20-1 and TRBJ2-1, with D tentatively TRBD1 (5 bases). Germline V CDR1 and CDR2: DFQATT, SNEGSKA (reference sequence). Trimming removed 3 bases from V and 2 bases from J, with 14 bases in between. The CDR3 extends over 15 amino acids. CDR3 in amino acids: CSASNVQAPYNEQFF. In nucleotides, the CDR3 is TGCAGTGCTAGTAATGTACAGGCACCCTACAATGAGCAGTTCTTC.

The chain links TRBV20-1 to TRBJ1-1; D is undetermined. Germline V gene lookup returns CDR1 DFQATT and CDR2 SNEGSKA (reference sequence). V lost 5 bases, J lost 6 bases, and 10 bases lay in between. The CDR3 runs 11 residues. CDR3 amino acids: CSASRRAEAFF. CDR3 in DNA: TGCAGTGCTTCCAGGCGCGCTGAAGCTTTCTTT.

This clone came up a few times. The chain links TRBV7-3 to TRBJ2-2, with 8 bases matching TRBD1. CDR1 and CDR2 from the germline V gene are SGHTA and FQGTGA. The CDR3 runs to 16 residues. The V and J ends lost 4 bases and 3 bases, in that order; junction bases with no gene match: 7. CDR3 DNA sequence: TGTGCCAGCAGCTCCCGCCCAGGGGGCCACACCGGGGAGCTGTTTTTT. Translated, it gives CASSSRPGGHTGELFF. The variable domain in full, with the rest retrieved from reference TRBV7-3 and TRBJ2-2, is GAGVSQTPSNKVTEKGKYVELRCDPISGHTALYWYRQSLGQGPEFLIYFQGTGAADDSGLPNDRFFAVRPEGSVSTLKIQRTERGDSAVYLCASSSRPGGHTGELFFGEGSRLTVL.

The gene calls are TRBV7-2 and TRBJ2-7; TRBD1 might be the D (5 bases). The CDR3 is made up of 18 amino acids. Trimming removed 0 bases from V and 0 bases from J, with 18 bases in between. Per germline, CDR1 SGHTA and CDR2 FQGNSA. The CDR3 reads CASSLALSSGNPSYEQYF. CDR3 coding DNA: TGTGCCAGCAGCTTAGCGCTATCTTCAGGGAATCCCTCCTACGAGCAGTACTTC.

The sample holds a few counts of this clone. The chain employs TRBV3-1 (or the pseudogene TRBV3-2) and TRBJ2-1, with D hard to call. Per the germline V gene, CDR1 is LGHDT and CDR2 is YNNKEL (reference sequence). The CDR3 loop spans 12 amino acids. V dropped 3 bases and J dropped 10 bases, with 10 bases sitting between them. The CDR3 loop reads CASSHGTPEQFF. In DNA, the CDR3 is TGTGCCAGCAGCCATGGCACGCCGGAGCAGTTCTTC.

The chain is built from TRBV6-5 and TRBJ1-2; a weak D match, TRBD1 (5 bases). Trimming removed 2 bases at V and 8 bases at J, with 18 bases between. Germline loops: CDR1 MNHEY, CDR2 SVGAGI. The CDR3 has 15 residues. The CDR3 DNA follows: TGTGCCAGCAGTTACCGGAACACAGGCGCTGTAGGCTACACCTTC. Translated: CASSYRNTGAVGYTF.

The V call is TRBV19, the J call TRBJ1-2; D unresolved. CDR1 LNHDA and CDR2 SQIVND come from the germline V gene (reference sequence). The CDR3 covers 14 residues. Trimming stripped 0 bases from V and 2 bases from J, with 7 bases between. CDR3 coding DNA: TGTGCCAGTAGTATAGATCGGGTCAACTATGGCTACACCTTC. This codes for CASSIDRVNYGYTF. The variable domain in full, completed from reference TRBV19 and TRBJ1-2, reads DGGITQSPKYLFRKEGQNVTLSCEQNLNHDAMYWYRQDPGQGLRLIYYSQIVNDFQKGDIAEGYSVSREKKESFPLTVTSAQKNPTAFYLCASSIDRVNYGYTFGSGTRLTVV.

V and J are TRBV19 and TRBJ2-5; 8 bases map to TRBD1. Germline trimming cut 6 bases from V and 5 bases from J; bases unmatched to any gene: 11. The germline CDR1 and CDR2 sequences are LNHDA and SQIVND (reference sequence). The CDR3 extends over 15 amino acids. CDR3: CASRTGQGRGETQYF. DNA of the CDR3: TGTGCCAGTAGAACCGGACAGGGTCGAGGTGAGACCCAGTACTTC.

V and J are TRBV7-9 and TRBJ2-1; possible D gene TRBD1, 6 bases. The length of the CDR3 is 14 residues. Trimming removed 3 bases from V and 4 bases from J, with 10 bases in between. From germline, CDR1 is SEHNR and CDR2 FQNEAQ (reference sequence). Here the CDR3 reads CASSFDRRYNEQFF. The CDR3 DNA reads as TGTGCCAGCAGCTTCGACAGGCGATACAATGAGCAGTTCTTC. Full variable domain (rest looked up from reference TRBV7-9 and TRBJ2-1): DTGVSQNPRHKITKRGQNVTFRCDPISEHNRLYWYRQTLGQGPEFLTYFQNEAQLEKSRLLSDRFSAERPKGSFSTLEIQRTEQGDSAMYLCASSFDRRYNEQFFGPGTRLTVL.

This sequence joins TRBV7-9 and TRBJ2-1; tentatively, D is TRBD2 (6 bases). Germline V lookup: CDR1 SEHNR, CDR2 FQNEAQ (reference sequence). Between the trimmed V and J ends, which lost 5 bases and 4 bases, there was a span of 21 bases. The length of the CDR3 is 17 residues. The CDR3 DNA sequence: TGTGCCAGCAGCCCCCGGGCTAGCGAGAAAATTTACAATGAGCAGTTCTTC. Amino acids: CASSPRASEKIYNEQFF.

The chain carries TRBV10-1 and TRBJ1-2; D not certain. V lost 4 bases, J lost 6 bases, and 12 bases lay in between. This CDR3 has 13 residues. Germline V lookup: CDR1 WNHNN, CDR2 SYGVQD (reference sequence). This CDR3 is CASSGNSSNGYTF. DNA of the CDR3: TGCGCCAGCAGTGGGAACAGTAGTAATGGCTACACCTTC.

The J gene is TRBJ2-1, the V gene TRBV30, with TRBD1 matching over 10 bases. Germline assignment: CDR1 GTSNPN and CDR2 SVGIG (reference sequence). Losses at the gene ends were 2 bases for V and 0 bases for J; bases not matched to a gene: 7. CDR3 length: 17 residues. The chain's CDR3 is CAWSSPGTGDSYNEQFF. The CDR3 DNA sequence: TGTGCCTGGAGTAGCCCCGGGACAGGGGACTCCTACAATGAGCAGTTCTTC.

This sequence joins TRBV10-3 and TRBJ1-4, with TRBD1 identical over 9 bases. The CDR3 loop spans 14 amino acids. V was clipped by 0 bases and J by 7 bases; unmatched bases: 0. From germline, CDR1 is ENHRY and CDR2 SYGVKD. The CDR3 bases are TGTGCCATCAGTGAGTCGGACAGGGGTGAAAAACTGTTTTTT. Protein: CAISESDRGEKLFF.

This clone was observed a single time. The chain employs TRBV30 and TRBJ2-1; 7 nucleotides align to TRBD2. This CDR3 contains 15 residues. J lost 5 bases, V lost 8 bases, and 15 bases had no gene match. Germline V gives CDR1 GTSNPN, CDR2 SVGIG (reference sequence). The chain's CDR3 is CAGSRAGELHNEQFF. As DNA, the CDR3 is TGTGCCGGCTCGCGTGCGGGAGAGCTGCACAATGAGCAGTTCTTC.

The rearrangement joins TRBV12-5 to TRBJ2-5; TRBD2 aligns across 14 bases. Germline V CDR1 and CDR2: LGHNT, FRNRAP. J lost 5 bases, V lost 5 bases, and 4 bases had no gene match. CDR3 size: 15 residues. The CDR3 reads CASGPGLAGGETQYF. The CDR3 DNA reads TGTGCTAGTGGTCCCGGACTAGCGGGAGGTGAGACCCAGTACTTC.

The rearrangement joins TRBV11-2 to TRBJ1-1; D uncertain. This CDR3 region has 19 residues. V was clipped by 1 base and J by 0 bases, with 21 bases between them. In germline, CDR1 is SGHAT, CDR2 FQNNGV. The CDR3 DNA is TGTGCCAGCAGCTTAGCAGAGCGGAGTAGACTCACAATGAACACTGAAGCTTTCTTT. It translates to CASSLAERSRLTMNTEAFF.

The genes are TRBV2 and TRBJ2-5; the D gene is possibly TRBD1 (6 bases). The germline V and J ends were trimmed by 5 bases and 7 bases, with 11 bases remaining between them. Germline CDR1 and CDR2: SNHLY and FYNNEI. The CDR3 sequence is 12 residues long. The CDR3 is CASSYLGGTQYF. Here the CDR3 DNA reads TGTGCCAGCAGTTACCTAGGGGGGACCCAGTACTTC.

This clone was seen a handful of times. The chain carries TRBV2 and TRBJ1-6, with 11 bases aligning to TRBD1. The germline CDR1 and CDR2 sequences are SNHLY and FYNNEI. With 8 bases clipped from V and 5 bases from J, the junction kept 5 bases outside the gene matches. This CDR3 contains 15 residues. CDR3 sequence (DNA): TGTGCCAGCGGTTTGGGACAGGGGGATAATTCACCCCTCCACTTT. It specifies CASGLGQGDNSPLHF. Using reference TRBV2 and TRBJ1-6 for the parts outside the CDR3, the full variable domain is EPEVTQTPSHQVTQMGQEVILRCVPISNHLYFYWYRQILGQKVEFLVSFYNNEISEKSEIFDDQFSVERPDGSNFTLKIRSTKLEDSAMYFCASGLGQGDNSPLHFGNGTRLTVT.

This chain connects TRBV5-5 to TRBJ1-1, with D possibly being TRBD1 (5 bases). V lost 1 base and J 4 bases, leaving 14 bases between the germline ends. The CDR3 extends over 15 amino acids. Germline loops: CDR1 SGHKS, CDR2 YYEKEE (reference sequence). CDR3 DNA sequence: TGTGCCAGCAGCTTGCGGGAGGTTGGGGGCACTGAAGCTTTCTTT. Amino acids: CASSLREVGGTEAFF.

This clone was picked up a small number of times. The chain combines TRBV5-1 with TRBJ1-4; D is undetermined. This CDR3 comprises 15 residues. Trimming removed 0 bases at V and 0 bases at J, with 6 bases between. Germline CDR1 reads SGHRS; CDR2 reads YFSETQ. The CDR3 protein is CASSLAGTTNEKLFF. The CDR3 DNA follows: TGCGCCAGCAGCTTGGCCGGTACAACTAATGAAAAACTGTTTTTT. The whole variable domain, filled in from reference TRBV5-1 and TRBJ1-4, reads KAGVTQTPRYLIKTRGQQVTLSCSPISGHRSVSWYQQTPGQGLQFLFEYFSETQRNKGNFPGRFSGRQFSNSRSEMNVSTLELGDSALYLCASSLAGTTNEKLFFGSGTQLSVL.

The rearrangement links TRBV24-1 to TRBJ1-5; possible D gene TRBD1, 5 bases. CDR1 is KGHDR, CDR2 SFDVKD, per germline. The V gene lost 5 bases and the J gene lost 2 bases, with 9 bases spanning the gap. This CDR3 contains 14 residues. DNA for the CDR3: TGTGCCACCAGTGCCAGGGATGGCAATCAGCCCCAGCATTTT. The encoded protein is CATSARDGNQPQHF.

The J gene is TRBJ1-2, the V gene TRBV2; TRBD1 might be the D (6 bases). Per germline, CDR1 SNHLY and CDR2 FYNNEI. This CDR3 region has 14 residues. V was cut by 6 bases and J by 4 bases, with 15 bases left in between. The CDR3 bases are TGTGCCAGCAGCCCAGGGGAGCGACGCTATGGCTACACCTTC. Translated, it gives CASSPGERRYGYTF.

Comment on this clone: Other nucleotide sequences in the sample specify the same CDR3. The rearrangement links TRBV29-1 to TRBJ1-2; D is perhaps TRBD1 (5 bases). The length of the CDR3 is 13 residues. Deletions cut 4 bases from V and 0 bases from J, with 9 bases between. Germline V lookup: CDR1 SQVTM, CDR2 ANQGSEA. DNA of the CDR3: TGCAGCGTTGGGGGGGGATCTAACTATGGCTACACCTTC. It yields the protein CSVGGGSNYGYTF.

The chain uses TRBV11-2 and TRBJ2-3; D is unresolved. Germline-derived CDR1 and CDR2 are SGHAT and FQNNGV. V lost 5 bases and J 3 bases, leaving 12 bases between the germline ends. The CDR3 sequence is 14 residues long. The CDR3 region is CASSPSAVTDTQYF. Written as DNA, the CDR3 is TGTGCCAGCAGCCCAAGCGCAGTTACAGATACGCAGTATTTT.

The chain uses TRBV7-2 and TRBJ2-7; D gene ambiguous. V dropped 2 bases and J dropped 0 bases, with 8 bases sitting between them. Germline-derived CDR1 and CDR2 are SGHTA and FQGNSA. CDR3 length: 14 amino acids. Written as DNA, the CDR3 is TGTGCCAGCAGCTTACATCCGAGCTCCTACGAGCAGTACTTC. It codes for CASSLHPSSYEQYF.

A single count supports this clone. The chain carries TRBV11-2 and TRBJ2-2; D ambiguous. This CDR3 region has 12 residues. The germline gives CDR1 SGHAT, CDR2 FQNNGV. V was pared by 3 bases and J by 4 bases, with 3 bases between. CDR3 amino acids: CASSFLTGELFF. CDR3 bases: TGTGCCAGCAGCTTTCTCACCGGGGAGCTGTTTTTT.

The chain has TRBV9 and TRBJ2-1, with 12 nucleotides matching TRBD2. The CDR3 consists of 15 residues. V lost 4 bases and J lost 9; bases outside the gene matches: 8. Per germline, CDR1 SGDLS and CDR2 YYNGEE. In DNA form, the CDR3 reads TGTGCCAGCAGCCCACGACTAGCGGGAGAGCGTGAGCAGTTCTTC. Its translation: CASSPRLAGEREQFF.